These 19 T cell receptor beta chains share one sample of origin, sequenced in a study of T cells in Graves' hyperthyroidism and ophthalmopathy. From RNA transcripts, TCR beta CDR3 regions were amplified. Researchers ran a first-round RT-PCR on the TCR CDR3 using the HTBI primer set. TCRdb re-derived calls from the multiplex PCR reads in MiXCR, one entry per CDR3 protein. The data show around 690,000 distinct CDR3 sequences, 15% to 20% seen once. Sequencing was performed on blood. These receptor sequences come from a man aged 45-65 years with Graves' hyperthyroidism.

This clonotype has at least ten counts. V gene TRBV12-3 or TRBV12-4 combines with J gene TRBJ2-3; 7 bases are shared with TRBD2. V lost 4 bases and J lost 6; bases outside the gene matches: 13. This CDR3 is built from 16 residues. The CDR3 sequence: CASSSRLAPTRDTQYF. CDR3 nucleotides: TGTGCCAGCAGTTCGAGACTAGCCCCAACACGTGATACGCAGTATTTT.

The rearrangement links TRBV11-2 to TRBJ2-7; the match to TRBD2 covers 15 bases. Germline V CDR1 and CDR2: SGHAT, FQNNGV. There are 15 residues in the CDR3. The V and J ends lost 1 base and 6 bases, in that order; junction bases with no gene match: 1. CDR3 bases: TGTGCCAGCAGCTTAGGGGGACTAGCGGGAGGCGAGCAGTACTTC. Translation gives CASSLGGLAGGEQYF.

The table lists this clonotype with a few counts. The J gene is TRBJ2-7, the V gene TRBV18; 9 bases fit TRBD2. The CDR3 covers 14 residues. Germline CDR1 and CDR2: KGHSH and LQKENI. The V segment lost 2 bases and the J segment 5 bases; nucleotides outside the gene matches: 4. The CDR3 spells CASSPSAGGHEQYF. The DNA of the CDR3 is TGTGCCAGCTCACCATCAGCGGGGGGACACGAGCAGTACTTC. The whole variable domain, filled in from reference TRBV18 and TRBJ2-7, reads NAGVMQNPRHLVRRRGQEARLRCSPMKGHSHVYWYRQLPEEGLKFMVYLQKENIIDESGMPKERFSAEFPKEGPSILRIQQVVRGDSAAYFCASSPSAGGHEQYFGPGTRLTVT.

This clonotype was recorded at least ten times. The V and J genes are TRBV2 and TRBJ1-1; D perhaps matches TRBD1 (5 bases). This CDR3 has 14 amino acids. Between the trimmed V and J ends, which lost 2 bases and 0 bases, there was a span of 7 bases. Germline assignment: CDR1 SNHLY and CDR2 FYNNEI. The CDR3 spells CASSEQGMNTEAFF. The DNA of the CDR3 is TGTGCCAGCAGTGAACAGGGAATGAACACTGAAGCTTTCTTT.

The rearrangement joins TRBV7-9 to TRBJ2-1; 8 bases are shared with TRBD2. CDR1 is SEHNR, CDR2 FQNEAQ, per germline (reference sequence). The junction had 13 bases not matched to a gene; V was cut back by 5 bases and J by 1 base. This CDR3 has 18 residues. Here the CDR3 reads CASSNIGVAGLSYNEQFF. The CDR3 DNA reads as TGTGCCAGCAGCAACATCGGGGTAGCGGGGCTGTCCTACAATGAGCAGTTCTTC.

This clonotype has a count of ten or more. The J gene is TRBJ2-7, the V gene TRBV7-9, with D perhaps TRBD2 (5 bases). CDR1 is SEHNR, CDR2 FQNEAQ, per germline (reference sequence). The CDR3 totals 15 residues. V was shortened by 5 bases and J by 0 bases, with 14 bases between the two germline ends. The CDR3 spells CASSPLRGYSYEQYF. The CDR3 DNA follows: TGTGCCAGCAGCCCACTGCGCGGGTACTCCTACGAGCAGTACTTC.

In this sample, this clonotype turned up a few times. An end of the junction differs from the germline gene, which may be a read error. V gene TRBV7-2 combines with J gene TRBJ2-3; 8 bases map to TRBD2. CDR1 and CDR2 (germline): SGHTA, FQGNSA. The CDR3 consists of 16 residues. As DNA, the CDR3 is TGTGGCAGCAGCTTAGCGCGGGGGGCCGGGACAGATACGCAGTATTTT. This codes for CGSSLARGAGTDTQYF.

Notes on this clonotype: This could be a read error, since a much larger clone is one nucleotide away. The J gene is TRBJ2-5, the V gene TRBV11-2; D call uncertain. CDR1 SGHAT and CDR2 FQNNGV come from the germline V gene. The length of the CDR3 is 14 residues. CDR3 in amino acids: CASSLEPLQVTQYF. CDR3 nucleotides: TGTGCCAGCAGCTTAGAACCTCTACAAGTGACCCAGTACTTC.

This clonotype was seen only a few times. J is TRBJ1-2 and V is TRBV28; tentative D call: TRBD1 (6 bases). V lost 6 bases and J 4 bases, leaving 18 bases between the germline ends. The CDR3 has 15 amino acids. Germline assignment: CDR1 MDHEN and CDR2 SYDVKM. The CDR3 nucleotides read TGTGCCAGCAGATCGCCAGGCGGCAGGGGCTATGGCTACACCTTC. It yields the protein CASRSPGGRGYGYTF.

In this sample, this clonotype turned up many times. CDR3 bases: TGCGCCAGCAGCTTGACAGGGGAGAGGACAGATACGCAGTATTTT. This translates into CASSLTGERTDTQYF. The chain links TRBV5-1 to TRBJ2-3; 7 nucleotides agree with TRBD1. This CDR3 has 15 residues. In germline, CDR1 is SGHRS, CDR2 YFSETQ. V lost 1 base, J lost 3 bases, and 5 bases stayed unmatched. The full variable domain, its missing parts supplied by reference TRBV5-1 and TRBJ2-3, is KAGVTQTPRYLIKTRGQQVTLSCSPISGHRSVSWYQQTPGQGLQFLFEYFSETQRNKGNFPGRFSGRQFSNSRSEMNVSTLELGDSALYLCASSLTGERTDTQYFGPGTRLTVL.

This clonotype was seen repeatedly, ten times or more. The V call is TRBV7-8, the J call TRBJ2-5, with D hard to call. The CDR3 consists of 15 residues. V was pared by 3 bases and J by 0 bases, with 11 bases between. Germline lookup yields CDR1 SGHVS and CDR2 FQNEAQ. The CDR3 nucleotides read TGTGCCAGCAGCTTGGGCAGTCAGGACCAAGAGACCCAGTACTTC. Protein: CASSLGSQDQETQYF.

In its sample, this clonotype was seen a few times. The chain couples TRBV28 to TRBJ2-2; 7 nucleotides agree with TRBD2. The germline V gene encodes CDR1 MDHEN and CDR2 SYDVKM. The CDR3 loop spans 16 amino acids. The junction had 10 bases not matched to a gene; V was cut back by 6 bases and J by 3 bases. CDR3 in DNA: TGTGCCAGCAGGCAGGGAGGGCCGTGGGACACCGGGGAGCTGTTTTTT. This gives the protein CASRQGGPWDTGELFF.

CDR3 nucleotide sequence: TGTGCCAGCAGTGGGGGGCAGGTGGGCACTGAAGCTTTCTTT. Amino acids: CASSGGQVGTEAFF. This chain joins TRBV6-1 and TRBJ1-1; TRBD1 might be the D (6 bases). V was pared by 4 bases and J by 4 bases, with 13 bases between. The CDR3 spans 14 residues. Germline V gene data show CDR1 as MNHNS and CDR2 as SASEGT.

The rearrangement joins TRBV9 to TRBJ2-6; 8 nucleotides match TRBD1. V lost 6 bases and J lost 0; bases outside the gene matches: 8. Germline values: CDR1 SGDLS, CDR2 YYNGEE. The CDR3 extends over 17 amino acids. The CDR3 bases are TGTGCCAGCACAAAACAGGGGGTGCACTCTGGGGCCAACGTCCTGACTTTC. This sequence encodes CASTKQGVHSGANVLTF.

This chain links TRBV7-9 with TRBJ2-1, with 12 bases aligning to TRBD2. V shed 5 bases and J 3 bases; nucleotides not matched to a gene: 8. Germline values: CDR1 SEHNR, CDR2 FQNEAQ (reference sequence). There are 17 residues in the CDR3. The CDR3 region has the DNA TGTGCCAGCAGCCCGAAACTAGCGGGAGGCTACTACAATGAGCAGTTCTTC. Translated: CASSPKLAGGYYNEQFF.

The gene calls are TRBV19 and TRBJ1-1; D is perhaps TRBD1 (6 bases). This CDR3 spans 14 amino acids. V lost 3 bases to trimming and J lost 3 bases, with 11 bases between them. CDR1 is LNHDA, CDR2 SQIVND, per germline (reference sequence). DNA of the CDR3: TGTGCCAGTAGTATGAGGGACACTTACACTGAAGCTTTCTTT. This gives the protein CASSMRDTYTEAFF.

This rearrangement joins TRBV24-1 to TRBJ2-1; D is ambiguous. CDR1 KGHDR and CDR2 SFDVKD come from the germline V gene. Trimming stripped 4 bases from V and 5 bases from J, with 8 bases between. The CDR3 is 13 residues long. CDR3 residues: CATSDPQDNEQFF. The CDR3 DNA reads as TGTGCCACCAGTGACCCCCAGGACAATGAGCAGTTCTTC.

This clonotype has at least ten counts. The gene calls are TRBV28 and TRBJ2-1, with D hard to call. CDR1 and CDR2 (germline): MDHEN, SYDVKM. The length of the CDR3 is 15 residues. Trimming shortened V by 5 bases and J by 0 bases, and 11 bases separated the two germline ends. The CDR3 loop reads CASSDRASSYNEQFF. As DNA, the CDR3 is TGTGCCAGCAGTGACCGGGCGAGCTCCTACAATGAGCAGTTCTTC.

This clonotype was observed a few times. The chain employs TRBV18 and TRBJ2-5; 9 nucleotides agree with TRBD1. The CDR3 is made up of 16 amino acids. Germline assignment: CDR1 KGHSH and CDR2 LQKENI. V shed 1 base, J shed 5 bases, and the junction held 8 bases outside the gene matches. CDR3 sequence reads: CASSPLLTGGFETQYF. In nucleotides, the CDR3 is TGTGCCAGCTCACCACTACTTACAGGGGGCTTCGAGACCCAGTACTTC.